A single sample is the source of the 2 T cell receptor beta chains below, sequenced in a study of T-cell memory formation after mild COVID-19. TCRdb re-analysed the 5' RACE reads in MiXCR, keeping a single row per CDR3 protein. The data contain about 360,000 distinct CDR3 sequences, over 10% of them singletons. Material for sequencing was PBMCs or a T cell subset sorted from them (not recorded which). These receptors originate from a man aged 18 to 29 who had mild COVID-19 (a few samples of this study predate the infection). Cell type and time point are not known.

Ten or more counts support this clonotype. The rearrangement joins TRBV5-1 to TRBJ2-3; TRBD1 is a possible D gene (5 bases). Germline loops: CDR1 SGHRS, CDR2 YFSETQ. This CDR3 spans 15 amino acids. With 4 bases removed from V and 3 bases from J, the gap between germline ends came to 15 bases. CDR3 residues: CASSDSLATTDTQYF. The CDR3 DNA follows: TGCGCCAGCAGCGACAGCTTAGCAACAACAGATACGCAGTATTTT.

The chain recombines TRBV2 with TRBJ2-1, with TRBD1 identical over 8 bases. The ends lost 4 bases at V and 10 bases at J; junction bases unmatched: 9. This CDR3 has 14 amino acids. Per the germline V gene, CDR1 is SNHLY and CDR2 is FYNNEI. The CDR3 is CASSAQGALLEQFF. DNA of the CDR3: TGTGCCAGCAGTGCCCAGGGGGCCCTCCTGGAGCAGTTCTTC.